This T cell receptor (beta chain) was sequenced in a study of shared clonotypes between healthy human individuals. The protocol was immunoSEQ multiplex PCR, while the TCRdb copy is restricted to in-frame clones and leaves out a portion. In the table there are 470,000 or so clones, almost 80% of which are singletons. CDR3 length: 13 residues. CDR1 is KGHSH, CDR2 LQKENI, per germline. The V and J ends lost 8 bases and 9 bases respectively, with 17 bases between them. Sequencing was performed on PBMCs. The TCR was taken from a woman in her 40s in good health. Some clones in this sample may be carry-over from other donors' samples. This chain joins TRBV18 and TRBJ2-1, with D maybe TRBD1 (6 bases). This CDR3 is CASRRPSGVEQFF. The CDR3 coding sequence is TGTGCCAGCCGGAGGCCCTCAGGGGTTGAGCAGTTCTTC.